This T cell receptor (beta chain) was identified during a study of blood T cell repertoires in COVID-19. About the study: PBMCs, B-cell-depleted T cells, or T cells were the source of the cDNA or gDNA that made up the material.

Trimming left V 1 base short and J 0 bases short, with 7 bases between. Germline values: CDR1 SGHNT, CDR2 YYREEE (reference sequence). The CDR3 is 14 amino acids. The cohort comprised adults aged roughly 18 to 95 years residing in approximately 25 US areas. The repertoire was sequenced with immunoSEQ multiplex PCR; TCRdb's copy has only in-frame clones and lacks some. The sample records fewer than 300,000 clones, over 75% being singletons. The chain uses TRBV5-4 and TRBJ1-2; D is unclear. The receptor was isolated from a woman between 25 and 40 years old who had recovered from COVID-19. The sequencing sample was made of PBMCs or T cells enriched from blood (not recorded which). CDR3 protein: CASSLSEPNYGYTF. In DNA form, the CDR3 reads TGTGCCAGCAGCTTGTCGGAGCCTAACTATGGCTACACCTTC.